Listed below are T cell receptor beta chains from one sample, sequenced in a study of blood T cell repertoires in COVID-19. Generated by immunoSEQ multiplex PCR, the TCRdb table keeps only in-frame clones and is missing some. This table holds over 250,000 clones, 60% to 75% found once. The sample comprised peripheral blood. These receptors were obtained from a woman older than 75 with acute or convalescent COVID-19. Each CDR3 is given with its conserved first and last residue. D genes are given only for firm matches. The listing skips clone size in some rows; elsewhere it reads once, few, many or a size class.

CDR3aa: CASSFLGGSYGYTF
CDR3nt: TGTGCCAGCAGCTTCTTGGGAGGGAGCTATGGCTACACCTTC
v_gene: TRBV7-9
abundance: NA
j_gene: TRBJ1-2
d_gene: NA

CDR3aa: CASRAIGTGAHQETQYF
CDR3nt: TGTGCCAGCAGGGCTATCGGGACAGGGGCCCACCAAGAGACCCAGTACTTC
v_gene: TRBV25-1
abundance: NA
j_gene: TRBJ2-5
d_gene: TRBD1

CDR3aa: CASSSGLAATYEQYF
CDR3nt: TGTGCCAGCAGCTCCGGACTAGCGGCGACCTACGAGCAGTACTTC
v_gene: TRBV7-2
abundance: NA
j_gene: TRBJ2-7
d_gene: TRBD2

CDR3aa: CASSEGGVNTEAFF
CDR3nt: TGTGCCAGCAGCGAGGGGGGGGTGAACACTGAAGCTTTCTTT
v_gene: TRBV3-1/TRBV3-2
abundance: NA
j_gene: TRBJ1-1
d_gene: NA

CDR3aa: CASSPAGSLTDTQYF
CDR3nt: TGTGCCAGCAGTCCAGCGGGGTCCCTCACAGATACGCAGTATTTT
v_gene: TRBV7-2
abundance: NA
j_gene: TRBJ2-3
d_gene: TRBD2

CDR3aa: CASSSTGGKGYTF
CDR3nt: TGTGCCAGCAGCTCTACAGGGGGGAAGGGCTACACCTTC
v_gene: TRBV7-3
abundance: once
j_gene: TRBJ1-2
d_gene: TRBD1

CDR3aa: CASSRGYGSYNEQFF
CDR3nt: TGTGCCAGCAGCCGGGGGTATGGCTCCTACAATGAGCAGTTCTTC
v_gene: TRBV11-2
abundance: many
j_gene: TRBJ2-1
d_gene: NA

CDR3aa: CASTRGPQETQYF
CDR3nt: TGTGCCAGCACCCGAGGTCCCCAAGAGACCCAGTACTTC
v_gene: TRBV10-3
abundance: NA
j_gene: TRBJ2-5
d_gene: NA

CDR3aa: CATQGFGNTEAFF
CDR3nt: TGTGCCACTCAGGGGTTCGGAAACACTGAAGCTTTCTTT
v_gene: TRBV19
abundance: NA
j_gene: TRBJ1-1
d_gene: NA

CDR3aa: CASSQTKTRGAGELFF
CDR3nt: TGTGCCAGCAGCCAGACAAAGACTAGAGGGGCCGGGGAGCTGTTTTTT
v_gene: TRBV5-4
abundance: NA
j_gene: TRBJ2-2
d_gene: NA

CDR3aa: CASSPTTGGGSPLHF
CDR3nt: TGTGCCAGCAGTCCTACGACAGGGGGCGGATCACCCCTCCACTTT
v_gene: TRBV28
abundance: NA
j_gene: TRBJ1-6
d_gene: TRBD1

CDR3aa: CASSRDWDPEAFF
CDR3nt: TGTGCCAGCAGCCGGGACTGGGATCCTGAAGCTTTCTTT
v_gene: TRBV7-9
abundance: NA
j_gene: TRBJ1-1
d_gene: NA

CDR3aa: CASSLLRAPGPQHF
CDR3nt: TGTGCCAGCAGCTTACTCAGGGCCCCAGGACCCCAGCATTTT
v_gene: TRBV7-2
abundance: NA
j_gene: TRBJ1-5
d_gene: NA

CDR3aa: CASSTGGAFTGELFF
CDR3nt: TGTGCCAGTAGTACAGGGGGCGCTTTCACCGGGGAGCTGTTTTTT
v_gene: TRBV19
abundance: few
j_gene: TRBJ2-2
d_gene: TRBD1

CDR3aa: CASIDHAGNQPQHF
CDR3nt: TGTGCCAGTATCGATCATGCAGGGAATCAGCCCCAGCATTTT
v_gene: TRBV19
abundance: once
j_gene: TRBJ1-5
d_gene: NA

CDR3aa: CASSADSNYGYTF
CDR3nt: TGCGCCAGCAGTGCCGACAGTAACTATGGCTACACCTTC
v_gene: TRBV5-1
abundance: NA
j_gene: TRBJ1-2
d_gene: NA

CDR3aa: CASSFFAGGAEAFF
CDR3nt: TGTGCCAGCAGCTTCTTTGCTGGGGGGGCTGAAGCTTTCTTT
v_gene: TRBV7-2
abundance: NA
j_gene: TRBJ1-1
d_gene: NA

CDR3aa: CASSEQIRKNTGELFF
CDR3nt: TGTGCCAGCAGCGAACAGATTCGAAAGAACACCGGGGAGCTGTTTTTT
v_gene: TRBV9
abundance: NA
j_gene: TRBJ2-2
d_gene: NA

CDR3aa: CASSLVQGRVEKLFF
CDR3nt: TGTGCCAGCAGTTTGGTACAGGGGAGAGTTGAAAAACTGTTTTTT
v_gene: TRBV27
abundance: NA
j_gene: TRBJ1-4
d_gene: TRBD1

CDR3aa: CASSPQWGGETQYF
CDR3nt: TGTGCCAGCAGCCCCCAGTGGGGGGGGGAGACCCAGTACTTC
v_gene: TRBV3-1/TRBV3-2
abundance: NA
j_gene: TRBJ2-5
d_gene: TRBD2

CDR3aa: CAHGTGGNSEAFF
CDR3nt: TGTGCCCACGGGACAGGGGGGAACTCTGAAGCTTTCTTT
v_gene: TRBV10-3
abundance: NA
j_gene: TRBJ1-1
d_gene: TRBD1

CDR3aa: CASRERGINEQYF
CDR3nt: TGTGCCAGCAGAGAAAGGGGGATCAACGAGCAGTACTTC
v_gene: TRBV5-6
abundance: NA
j_gene: TRBJ2-7
d_gene: NA

CDR3aa: CASSPGLVGLREQFF
CDR3nt: TGTGCCAGCTCACCGGGACTAGTCGGTCTCCGTGAGCAGTTCTTC
v_gene: TRBV18
abundance: NA
j_gene: TRBJ2-1
d_gene: TRBD2

CDR3aa: CAWSGGSNEKLFF
CDR3nt: TGTGCCTGGAGTGGAGGGAGTAATGAAAAACTGTTTTTT
v_gene: TRBV30
abundance: NA
j_gene: TRBJ1-4
d_gene: NA

CDR3aa: CATATGTNTEAFF
CDR3nt: TGTGCCACCGCGACAGGGACAAACACTGAAGCTTTCTTT
v_gene: TRBV5-5
abundance: NA
j_gene: TRBJ1-1
d_gene: TRBD1

CDR3aa: CASSKKGETYNYGYTF
CDR3nt: TGTGCCAGCAGCAAAAAGGGAGAGACTTATAACTATGGCTACACCTTC
v_gene: TRBV21-1
abundance: NA
j_gene: TRBJ1-2
d_gene: NA

CDR3aa: CASSLALWRETQYF
CDR3nt: TGTGCCAGTAGTCTCGCACTCTGGAGAGAGACCCAGTACTTC
v_gene: TRBV19
abundance: NA
j_gene: TRBJ2-5
d_gene: NA

CDR3aa: CASSLDPSGRANEQFF
CDR3nt: TGCGCCAGCAGCTTGGACCCTAGCGGGAGGGCCAATGAGCAGTTCTTC
v_gene: TRBV5-1
abundance: NA
j_gene: TRBJ2-1
d_gene: TRBD2

CDR3aa: CASSSGQSSTNEKLFF
CDR3nt: TGCGCCAGCAGCTCCGGACAGTCTTCAACTAATGAAAAACTGTTTTTT
v_gene: TRBV5-1
abundance: NA
j_gene: TRBJ1-4
d_gene: NA

CDR3aa: CASGTGQGNQPQHF
CDR3nt: TGTGCTAGTGGCACAGGACAGGGAAATCAGCCCCAGCATTTT
v_gene: TRBV12-5
abundance: NA
j_gene: TRBJ1-5
d_gene: TRBD1

CDR3aa: CASRPWTANTGELFF
CDR3nt: TGTGCCAGCAGGCCTTGGACAGCGAACACCGGGGAGCTGTTTTTT
v_gene: TRBV6-2/TRBV6-3
abundance: NA
j_gene: TRBJ2-2
d_gene: NA

CDR3aa: CASSLSGRYEQYF
CDR3nt: TGTGCCAGCAGCCTTAGCGGGAGATACGAGCAGTACTTC
v_gene: TRBV3-1/TRBV3-2
abundance: NA
j_gene: TRBJ2-7
d_gene: TRBD2

CDR3aa: CASSSQGASEAFF
CDR3nt: TGTGCCAGCAGCTCTCAGGGGGCGTCGGAAGCTTTCTTT
v_gene: TRBV11-2
abundance: NA
j_gene: TRBJ1-1
d_gene: TRBD1

CDR3aa: CATSDFWPPLAGGYNEQFF
CDR3nt: TGTGCCACCAGTGATTTTTGGCCTCCTTTAGCGGGGGGATACAATGAGCAGTTCTTC
v_gene: TRBV24-1
abundance: NA
j_gene: TRBJ2-1
d_gene: TRBD2

CDR3aa: CASTATSYNEQFF
CDR3nt: TGTGCCAGTACCGCGACTAGTTACAATGAGCAGTTCTTC
v_gene: TRBV19
abundance: few
j_gene: TRBJ2-1
d_gene: NA

CDR3aa: CSASRGGLDGGYTF
CDR3nt: TGCAGTGCTAGTCGGGGGGGGCTTGATGGCGGCTACACCTTC
v_gene: TRBV20-1
abundance: NA
j_gene: TRBJ1-2
d_gene: NA

CDR3aa: CASSEKQGAVEQFF
CDR3nt: TGTGCCAGCAGCGAAAAACAGGGGGCTGTTGAGCAGTTCTTC
v_gene: TRBV3-1/TRBV3-2
abundance: few
j_gene: TRBJ2-1
d_gene: TRBD1

CDR3aa: CASSRQGVSGYTF
CDR3nt: TGTGCCAGCAGTAGACAGGGGGTTAGTGGCTACACCTTC
v_gene: TRBV6-5
abundance: NA
j_gene: TRBJ1-2
d_gene: TRBD1

CDR3aa: CASRGTSGEYEQYF
CDR3nt: TGTGCCAGCAGGGGGACTAGCGGAGAATACGAGCAGTACTTC
v_gene: TRBV14
abundance: NA
j_gene: TRBJ2-7
d_gene: TRBD2

CDR3aa: CASSLGSGLETQYF
CDR3nt: TGCGCCAGCAGCTTGGGTTCCGGGTTGGAGACCCAGTACTTC
v_gene: TRBV5-1
abundance: NA
j_gene: TRBJ2-5
d_gene: NA

CDR3aa: CASSQGQGSYQETQYF
CDR3nt: TGTGCCAGCAGCCAGGGACAGGGTTCGTACCAAGAGACCCAGTACTTC
v_gene: TRBV3-1/TRBV3-2
abundance: NA
j_gene: TRBJ2-5
d_gene: TRBD1

CDR3aa: CASSPAPLAGGELFF
CDR3nt: TGTGCCAGCAGTCCGGCCCCCCTAGCGGGAGGGGAGCTGTTTTTT
v_gene: TRBV7-2
abundance: NA
j_gene: TRBJ2-2
d_gene: TRBD2

CDR3aa: CASSLRQGGELFF
CDR3nt: TGCGCCAGCAGCCTTCGACAGGGAGGGGAGCTGTTTTTT
v_gene: TRBV5-1
abundance: NA
j_gene: TRBJ2-2
d_gene: TRBD1

CDR3aa: CASVPGHANTEAFF
CDR3nt: TGTGCCAGCGTACCGGGACACGCGAACACTGAAGCTTTCTTT
v_gene: TRBV11-2
abundance: few
j_gene: TRBJ1-1
d_gene: NA

CDR3aa: CASSFPGVPYNEQFF
CDR3nt: TGTGCCAGCAGTTTCCCGGGGGTCCCCTACAATGAGCAGTTCTTC
v_gene: TRBV14
abundance: NA
j_gene: TRBJ2-1
d_gene: NA

CDR3aa: CAWSVRGPHRGLHF
CDR3nt: TGTGCCTGGAGTGTACGAGGCCCACACAGGGGCCTCCACTTC
v_gene: TRBV30
abundance: NA
j_gene: TRBJ1-2
d_gene: TRBD1

CDR3aa: CASSLSGGAGSPLHF
CDR3nt: TGTGCCAGCAGCTTATCGGGGGGCGCGGGTTCACCCCTCCACTTT
v_gene: TRBV7-9
abundance: NA
j_gene: TRBJ1-6
d_gene: NA

CDR3aa: CASSYKGQNTEAFF
CDR3nt: TGTGCCAGCAGTTACAAGGGACAGAACACTGAAGCTTTCTTT
v_gene: TRBV6-5
abundance: NA
j_gene: TRBJ1-1
d_gene: NA

CDR3aa: CASSPRDRGSSEKLFF
CDR3nt: TGCGCCAGCAGCCCCCGGGACAGGGGTTCCAGTGAAAAACTGTTTTTT
v_gene: TRBV5-1
abundance: NA
j_gene: TRBJ1-4
d_gene: TRBD1

CDR3aa: CASSPQGARGYEQYF
CDR3nt: TGCGCCAGCAGCCCACAGGGGGCTAGAGGCTACGAGCAGTACTTC
v_gene: TRBV5-1
abundance: many
j_gene: TRBJ2-7
d_gene: TRBD1

CDR3aa: CASSARVLVADGYTF
CDR3nt: TGTGCCAGCAGCGCCCGGGTATTGGTGGCAGATGGCTACACCTTC
v_gene: TRBV2
abundance: few
j_gene: TRBJ1-2
d_gene: NA

CDR3aa: CASSRRPTGVGRDTQYF
CDR3nt: TGCGCCAGCAGCCGCCGCCCGACAGGGGTTGGGAGGGATACGCAGTATTTT
v_gene: TRBV4-1
abundance: NA
j_gene: TRBJ2-3
d_gene: TRBD1

CDR3aa: CASSYRGPEYGYTF
CDR3nt: TGTGCCAGCAGTTACAGGGGGCCGGAGTATGGCTACACCTTC
v_gene: TRBV6-5
abundance: NA
j_gene: TRBJ1-2
d_gene: TRBD1

CDR3aa: CASSQEERETETQYF
CDR3nt: TGCGCCAGCAGCCAAGAGGAACGGGAGACAGAGACCCAGTACTTC
v_gene: TRBV4-1
abundance: NA
j_gene: TRBJ2-5
d_gene: NA

CDR3aa: CASSQAGGGSTDTQYF
CDR3nt: TGTGCCAGCAGCCAGGCAGGGGGTGGGAGCACAGATACGCAGTATTTT
v_gene: TRBV3-1/TRBV3-2
abundance: few
j_gene: TRBJ2-3
d_gene: TRBD1

CDR3aa: CATSDPKAGGPRTGELFF
CDR3nt: TGTGCCACCAGTGACCCTAAAGCGGGAGGGCCTCGGACCGGGGAGCTGTTTTTT
v_gene: TRBV24-1
abundance: NA
j_gene: TRBJ2-2
d_gene: TRBD2

CDR3aa: CASSLTDRSGAFF
CDR3nt: TGTGCCAGCAGTTTGACGGACAGGTCCGGAGCTTTCTTT
v_gene: TRBV27
abundance: NA
j_gene: TRBJ1-1
d_gene: TRBD1

CDR3aa: CASSVSGGIQETQYF
CDR3nt: TGTGCCAGCAGCGTAAGCGGGGGAATCCAAGAGACCCAGTACTTC
v_gene: TRBV9
abundance: few
j_gene: TRBJ2-5
d_gene: TRBD2

CDR3aa: CSASGTGELFF
CDR3nt: TGCAGTGCTTCAGGGACCGGGGAGCTGTTTTTT
v_gene: TRBV20-1
abundance: NA
j_gene: TRBJ2-2
d_gene: NA